The 32 T cell receptor beta chains in this list originate from one sample, sequenced in a study of post-analysis software for immune sequencing data. Overall study results and limits: There were a few TRBV segments more frequent in patients than controls, and TRBV5-6, TRBV5-1 and TRBV20-1 were among them.

Carried by the TCR beta cDNA libraries were unique molecular identifiers. TCRdb called the PCR reads again in MiXCR, with one record for every CDR3 protein. The sample holds 350,000 to 500,000 distinct CDR3 sequences, 35% to 45% seen once. For these receptors, no antigen is known. Sequenced: blood. All receptors derive from a girl aged 2-9 years with multiple sclerosis.

The genes are TRBV4-1 and TRBJ2-3, with a possible D match to TRBD2 (6 bases). With 0 bases removed from V and 1 base from J, the gap between germline ends came to 11 bases. There are 16 residues in the CDR3. The germline V gene encodes CDR1 MGHRA and CDR2 YSYEKL. The CDR3 nucleotides are TGCGCCAGCAGCCAAGAAAGGGACTTTCGCACAGATACGCAGTATTTT. Encoded protein: CASSQERDFRTDTQYF.

V and J are TRBV12-3 or TRBV12-4 and TRBJ2-7, with D uncertain. V was cut by 5 bases and J by 6 bases, with 11 bases left in between. The CDR3 covers 12 residues. The CDR3 region has the DNA TGTGCCAGCAGTGACCGGGTTCGCGAGCAGTACTTC. Translating it yields CASSDRVREQYF.

This clonotype was counted ten times or more. This rearrangement joins TRBV7-2 to TRBJ2-5, with 8 bases lining up with TRBD1. Germline V CDR1 and CDR2: SGHTA, FQGNSA. CDR3 length: 14 amino acids. With 5 bases clipped from V and 2 bases from J, the junction kept 4 bases outside the gene matches. CDR3 loop: CASSIRQGQETQYF. For the CDR3, the DNA is TGTGCCAGCAGCATAAGACAGGGGCAAGAGACCCAGTACTTC.

This sequence joins TRBV7-9 and TRBJ1-6, with D uncertain. CDR1 and CDR2 (germline): SEHNR, FQNEAQ (reference sequence). The CDR3 runs 15 residues. The ends were cut back, 2 bases at V and 4 bases at J, with 9 bases in the middle. The CDR3 bases are TGTGCCAGCAGCTTACGGGCAGAGTATAATTCACCCCTCCACTTT. Its protein product is CASSLRAEYNSPLHF.

This clonotype was seen a few times. J is TRBJ2-1 and V is TRBV6-6; TRBD2 matches at 7 bases. Trimming at V came to 7 bases and at J to 5 bases, leaving 11 bases not matched to a gene. The germline V gene encodes CDR1 MNHNY and CDR2 SVGAGI (reference sequence). This CDR3 is built from 15 residues. In DNA, the CDR3 is TGTGCCAGCATCCCTGGGGGACTACCTAACAATGAGCAGTTCTTC. This encodes CASIPGGLPNNEQFF.

This clonotype appeared a few times. The V call is TRBV5-1, the J call TRBJ2-7; D not resolved. Germline CDR1 is SGHRS and CDR2 is YFSETQ. The CDR3 spans 13 residues. V was clipped by 3 bases and J by 1 base, with 8 bases between them. CDR3 in DNA: TGCGCCAGCAGCTCTGACGGTTCCTACGAGCAGTACTTC. Amino acids: CASSSDGSYEQYF.

The rearrangement joins TRBV6-1 to TRBJ2-7; weak D call: TRBD1 (6 bases). Looked up from germline, CDR1 is MNHNS and CDR2 is SASEGT. Trimming shortened V by 2 bases and J by 2 bases, and 16 bases separated the two germline ends. The CDR3 runs 16 residues. The CDR3 region has the DNA TGTGCCAGCAGTGAATCCCACAGGGCCGGTACCTACGAGCAGTACTTC. It encodes CASSESHRAGTYEQYF.

About this clonotype itself: The junction differs from germline at one of its ends, possibly a read error. The chain joins TRBV6-1 to TRBJ2-7; tentative D call: TRBD1 (5 bases). CDR1 is MNHNS, CDR2 SASEGT, per germline. The CDR3 is 13 residues long. The CDR3 sequence is CASNEGVRYEQYF. The CDR3 DNA is TGTGCCAGCAATGAAGGGGTACGCTACGAGCAGTACTTC.

This sequence joins TRBV29-1 and TRBJ2-5, with 7 bases lining up with TRBD2. Germline loops: CDR1 SQVTM, CDR2 ANQGSEA. The CDR3 length is 12 residues. With 7 bases clipped from V and 3 bases from J, the junction kept 5 bases outside the gene matches. CDR3 in amino acids: CSGGGSKETQYF. CDR3 nucleotides: TGCAGCGGGGGAGGGTCTAAAGAGACCCAGTACTTC.

This clonotype was found a few times. The rearrangement joins TRBV12-3 or TRBV12-4 to TRBJ1-5; D possibly corresponds to TRBD1 (5 bases). V lost 3 bases, J lost 5 bases, and 8 bases lay in between. This CDR3 is built from 13 residues. The CDR3: CASSLGGYQPQHF. The CDR3 region has the DNA TGTGCCAGCAGTTTGGGGGGATATCAGCCCCAGCATTTT.

The table lists this clonotype with a few counts. The chain combines TRBV20-1 with TRBJ1-6; TRBD1 is a possible D gene (5 bases). V gave up 6 bases and J gave up 2 bases, with 14 bases separating them. The CDR3 loop spans 15 amino acids. Germline V lookup: CDR1 DFQATT, CDR2 SNEGSKA (reference sequence). CDR3 loop: CSAAWGIAYNSPLHF. As DNA, the CDR3 is TGCAGTGCCGCTTGGGGGATCGCCTATAATTCACCCCTCCACTTT.

The chain recombines TRBV7-2 with TRBJ2-5; D not resolved. There are 12 residues in the CDR3. CDR1 is SGHTA and CDR2 is FQGNSA in the germline V gene. The ends were cut back, 5 bases at V and 0 bases at J, with 4 bases in the middle. Here the CDR3 DNA reads TGTGCCAGCAGCAGGTACCAAGAGACCCAGTACTTC. Translating it yields CASSRYQETQYF.

DNA for the CDR3: TGTGCCAGCAGTTTATCCCCCATAGTGGCAGGAGGCAATCAGCCCCAGCATTTT. Translating gives CASSLSPIVAGGNQPQHF. This chain joins TRBV28 and TRBJ1-5; no clear D. Trimming cost V 1 base and J 2 bases, with 18 bases left between them. The V gene's germline CDR1 is MDHEN and CDR2 SYDVKM. The CDR3 runs 18 residues.

This clonotype was detected ten times or more. The V gene is TRBV4-2, the J gene TRBJ2-3; possibly TRBD1 for D (5 bases). The germline V and J ends were trimmed by 3 bases and 2 bases, with 18 bases remaining between them. The CDR3 totals 17 residues. From germline, CDR1 is LGHNA and CDR2 YNFKEQ. The CDR3 loop is CASSHTRAGYNTDTQYF. The CDR3 coding sequence is TGTGCCAGCAGCCATACCCGGGCAGGGTATAACACAGATACGCAGTATTTT.

J is TRBJ1-1 and V is TRBV19; D call uncertain. V was shortened by 7 bases and J by 1 base, with 7 bases between the two germline ends. Germline V CDR1 and CDR2: LNHDA, SQIVND (reference sequence). The CDR3 extends over 12 amino acids. This chain's CDR3 is CASKSGNTEAFF. The DNA for the CDR3 is TGTGCCAGTAAGTCAGGGAACACTGAAGCTTTCTTT.

The rearrangement joins TRBV2 to TRBJ1-5; TRBD1 aligns across 9 bases. This CDR3 contains 14 residues. The ends lost 3 bases at V and 4 bases at J; junction bases unmatched: 1. Germline CDR1 reads SNHLY; CDR2 reads FYNNEI. The CDR3 loop reads CASSEDRGNQPQHF. CDR3 sequence (DNA): TGTGCCAGCAGTGAGGACAGGGGTAATCAGCCCCAGCATTTT.

V usage is TRBV3-1 and J usage is TRBJ2-1; D might be TRBD2 (6 bases). The length of the CDR3 is 13 residues. Germline V gives CDR1 LGHDT, CDR2 YNNKEL (reference sequence). The V end lost 0 bases, the J end lost 15 bases, and 15 bases lay between the germline ends. CDR3 sequence: CASSQEGGTGGFF. CDR3 in DNA: TGTGCCAGCAGCCAAGAGGGAGGAACAGGAGGGTTCTTC.

This chain joins TRBV28 and TRBJ2-1; maybe TRBD2 (5 bases). V was trimmed by 0 bases and J by 7 bases, leaving 10 bases between them. Germline CDR1 reads MDHEN; CDR2 reads SYDVKM. This CDR3 contains 14 residues. CDR3: CASSLWDFGNEQFF. As DNA, the CDR3 is TGTGCCAGCAGTTTATGGGACTTCGGGAATGAGCAGTTCTTC.

The chain employs TRBV10-3 and TRBJ1-2; D unresolved. Germline V CDR1 and CDR2: ENHRY, SYGVKD. With 0 bases removed from V and 2 bases from J, the gap between germline ends came to 7 bases. The CDR3 consists of 14 residues. The chain's CDR3 is CAISESYRNYGYTF. Written as DNA, the CDR3 is TGTGCCATCAGTGAGTCGTACAGAAACTATGGCTACACCTTC.

For the CDR3, the DNA is TGTGCCAGCAGTGCGGCCGGGACAGGGGCCGATGAGCAGTTCTTC. Translated: CASSAAGTGADEQFF. The V gene is TRBV25-1, the J gene TRBJ2-1; TRBD1 aligns across 10 bases. The length of the CDR3 is 15 residues. Germline V gives CDR1 MGHDK, CDR2 SYGVNS. The V gene end was trimmed by 4 bases and the J gene end by 8 bases; junction bases not matched to a gene: 8.

The rearrangement uses TRBV4-1 and TRBJ2-3; D may be TRBD2 (5 bases). V was shortened by 0 bases and J by 2 bases, with 18 bases between the two germline ends. Germline V lookup: CDR1 MGHRA, CDR2 YSYEKL. The CDR3 has 18 amino acids. The CDR3 bases are TGCGCCAGCAGCCAAGATCTTTTTCGCCGGGGTCACACAGATACGCAGTATTTT. It is translated as CASSQDLFRRGHTDTQYF.

V usage is TRBV4-3 and J usage is TRBJ1-2, with TRBD1 as a possible D gene (5 bases). The length of the CDR3 is 15 residues. Germline V gene sequence: CDR1 LGHNA, CDR2 YSLEER. Trimming removed 1 base at V and 5 bases at J, with 14 bases between. The CDR3 sequence is CASSQAQGPRYGYTF. The CDR3 DNA reads as TGCGCCAGCAGCCAAGCCCAGGGTCCGAGGTATGGCTACACCTTC.

There are a few counts of this clonotype. The chain is built from TRBV20-1 and TRBJ2-1; a possible D gene is TRBD2 (6 bases). Per germline, CDR1 DFQATT and CDR2 SNEGSKA (reference sequence). The ends were cut back, 2 bases at V and 12 bases at J, with 11 bases in the middle. This CDR3 has 11 amino acids. The CDR3 coding sequence is TGCAGTGCTAGATCGGGACTTGGGCAGTTCTTC. Residues: CSARSGLGQFF.

This chain joins TRBV5-5 and TRBJ2-7; 9 bases line up with TRBD1. The tail of the sequence fits TRBJ2-5 better, so the J call may be wrong. The CDR3 sequence is 15 residues long. Germline CDR1 SGHKS, CDR2 YYEKEE (reference sequence). CDR3 sequence: CASSSPGTGRETQYF. As DNA, the CDR3 is TGTGCCAGCAGCTCCCCCGGGACAGGGAGGGAGACCCAGTACTTC.

The rearrangement uses TRBV6-6 and TRBJ1-2; D remains unclear. The CDR3 is 14 amino acids. Per the germline V gene, CDR1 is MNHNY and CDR2 is SVGAGI (reference sequence). With 7 bases removed from V and 3 bases from J, the gap between germline ends came to 15 bases. CDR3 residues: CASTSTSPDYGYTF. The CDR3 bases are TGTGCCAGCACCTCTACCAGCCCAGACTATGGCTACACCTTC.

The V and J genes are TRBV10-3 and TRBJ2-7; D unclear. The CDR3 is 14 residues long. Trimming stripped 0 bases from V and 0 bases from J, with 6 bases between. The germline V gene encodes CDR1 ENHRY and CDR2 SYGVKD. The CDR3 sequence: CAISESAASYEQYF. For the CDR3, the DNA is TGTGCCATCAGTGAGTCGGCAGCCTCCTACGAGCAGTACTTC.

There are a few counts of this clonotype. The J gene is TRBJ2-3, the V gene TRBV6-2 or TRBV6-3, with 10 bases matching TRBD2. The trim removed 0 bases at V and 2 bases at J, leaving 5 bases unmatched. The CDR3 has 17 amino acids. CDR1 and CDR2 from the germline V gene are MNHEY and SVGEGT. DNA for the CDR3: TGTGCCAGCAGTTACTCGAGCAGCGGGAGGGCCACAGATACGCAGTATTTT. This translates into CASSYSSSGRATDTQYF.

A few counts support this clonotype. The gene calls are TRBV3-1 and TRBJ1-2; D gene uncertain. This CDR3 is 17 amino acids long. The germline gives CDR1 LGHDT, CDR2 YNNKEL (reference sequence). V lost 5 bases and J 6 bases, leaving 25 bases between the germline ends. The DNA of the CDR3 is TGTGCCAGCAGCTTCCTCTTTTTAAAGACCCTACGGCATGGCTACACCTTC. This sequence encodes CASSFLFLKTLRHGYTF.

The genes are TRBV4-1 and TRBJ1-2; D is possibly TRBD1 (6 bases). V was clipped by 1 base and J by 4 bases, with 13 bases between them. Germline CDR1 and CDR2: MGHRA and YSYEKL. The CDR3 loop spans 15 amino acids. For the CDR3, the DNA is TGCGCCAGCAGCCAAGTAAGGACAGCAATCTATGGCTACACCTTC. This encodes CASSQVRTAIYGYTF.

Notes on this clonotype: The junction does not match germline at one end; this may be a read error. The chain combines TRBV11-2 with TRBJ2-5; no clear D. CDR1 SGHAT and CDR2 FQNNGV come from the germline V gene. This CDR3 region has 18 residues. In nucleotides, the CDR3 is TGTGCCGGCAGCTTATTCCCTGTTACAAGCGTGGGGCAAGAGACCCAGTACTTC. Amino acid sequence: CAGSLFPVTSVGQETQYF.

In this sample, this clonotype turned up a few times. The chain employs TRBV5-8 and TRBJ2-1; the D gene is possibly TRBD2 (6 bases). Germline V CDR1 and CDR2: SGHTS, YDEGEE. Trimming left V 1 base short and J 2 bases short, with 10 bases between. This CDR3 is 15 amino acids long. CDR3 in amino acids: CASSLRGATYNEQFF. DNA for the CDR3: TGTGCCAGCAGCTTGCGCGGGGCTACCTACAATGAGCAGTTCTTC.

This clonotype was seen a few times. The CDR3 reads CASGRGETGSYEQYF. DNA for the CDR3: TGTGCCAGCGGGCGAGGCGAGACCGGCTCCTACGAGCAGTACTTC. The genes are TRBV9 and TRBJ2-7; unclear D gene. This CDR3 is 15 amino acids long. Germline V gives CDR1 SGDLS, CDR2 YYNGEE. V lost 7 bases to trimming and J lost 0 bases, with 17 bases between them.